This T cell receptor beta chain was recorded in a study of T cells in Graves' hyperthyroidism and ophthalmopathy (dated by TCRdb to between 2018 and 2020). The study in broad terms: Peripheral blood samples were taken at initial diagnosis, before any treatment was given. To identify distinguishing TCR V-J signatures, a discovery cohort of around 98 patients was used, comprising 43 with Graves' ophthalmopathy and approximately 57 with stable Graves' hyperthyroidism. Whether ophthalmopathy could be predicted prospectively was tested in an independent validation cohort made up of about 18 hyperthyroidism patients plus 17 patients who later progressed to ophthalmopathy. The approximately 98 discovery patients were randomly divided into training and test sets at a 7:3 ratio. Thyroid tissue and blood T-cell repertoires from six Graves' hyperthyroidism patients were also compared in the study. After blood sampling, hyperthyroidism patients were treated with methimazole at a starting dose of 30 mg daily, and ophthalmopathy patients were treated with high-dose intravenous methylprednisolone. The paper reports TCR Vbeta CDR3 sequencing of about 140 peripheral blood samples: 43 ophthalmopathy, under 80 hyperthyroidism and around 17 progressor patients. Beyond this particular receptor, the publication reports: In validation, the model predicted progression to ophthalmopathy with 65% to 71% sensitivity and around 72% specificity, a median of about 6 months before onset. In cross-validation, a model built on a 13 V-J signature told ophthalmopathy apart from stable hyperthyroidism with under 90% sensitivity and roughly 81% specificity, and in testing the same model reached 80%/75%. Most expanded thyroid clonotypes (frequency above 0.001) were also detected in blood, a finding suggesting that blood repertoires may reflect thyroid immune responses. No statistical method was used to fix the sample size in advance, and group allocation was not hidden from the investigators.

In the case of this clonotype: It lacks a known antigen. No qualities accompany the bases; no much larger clone lies one base away.

In the ophthalmopathy patients, disease was moderately to severely active, with a Clinical Activity Score of 3 or more, a NOSPECS grade of 4 or more, and a duration of less than 3 months. Any patient with an uncontrolled infection, another autoimmune disease, pregnancy or lactation was excluded. Diagnoses relied on clinical symptoms, serum thyroxine and TRAb, thyroid ultrasound and orbital computed tomography. PBMCs were isolated from 10 ml of fresh peripheral blood by Ficoll-Paque density gradient centrifugation. Trizol reagent was used to extract total RNA, and RNA quality was then checked on an Agilent 2100 Bioanalyzer. Amplification of TCR beta CDR3 regions was carried out from RNA transcripts. A first-round RT-PCR of the TCR CDR3 used the HTBI primer set with the Qiagen OneStep RT-PCR kit. Libraries were constructed in a second round of multiplex PCR, after which size selection and purification were carried out. Paired-end sequencing of the libraries was performed with 100 bp reads on an Illumina HiSeq2000. The paper's data handling went like this. Raw data were processed with SOAPnuke, discarding reads with adapters, uncalled bases, mean Phred below 15, or no exact constant-primer or identifier match. High-quality paired reads were merged using COPE v1.2.5, and each unique nucleotide sequence was defined as a clonotype. MiTCR v1.1 was used to align clonotypes to the IMGT TRBV, TRBD and TRBJ reference segments. Only V-J combinations with frequency above 0.0001, covering roughly 99% of repertoires, were analysed. A TCS score was defined as the ratio of F50 (clonal expansion) to E x V (chaos), with BLOSUM62-based TCRdist applied between CDR3 peptides within each V-J. Welch's t-statistics and random forest reduced 450 to 600 V-J features to roughly 13, which were used in a naive Bayes classifier (R e1071). TCRdb redid the processing of the public reads, applying fastp at Q25 and MiXCR, and retained in-frame beta chains. CDR3 protein duplicates are merged, each entry listing the most common genes and DNA. These V and J calls derive from TCRdb rather than the authors' analysis. This sample is represented by hundreds of thousands of distinct CDR3 sequences; about 16% of them were singletons. Approximately 19% of the sample belongs to the ten largest clones.

CDR1 MDHEN and CDR2 SYDVKM are derived from the germline V gene. Relative to germline, V is missing 6 bases and J is missing 4 bases, with 11 bases of the junction outside any gene match. The CDR3 starts with the cysteine, ends with the phenylalanine, and has 16 residues. The kept DNA is CDR3 alone, 48 bases in frame from the first base. The sequence derives from a woman aged 60-70 years with Graves' ophthalmopathy. What was sequenced was blood. The chain links TRBV28 with TRBJ1-5; 8 central nucleotides agree with TRBD1. The DNA reads as follows: TGTGCCAGCAGCTCGGACAGGGAGGGCAGAAATCAGCCCCAGCATTTT. Its protein is CASSSDREGRNQPQHF. Reference TRBV28 and TRBJ1-5 genes cover what lies past the CDR3, so the full variable domain is DVKVTQSSRYLVKRTGEKVFLECVQDMDHENMFWYRQDPGLGLRLIYFSYDVKMKEKGDIPEGYSVSREKKERFSLILESASTNQTSMYLCASSSDREGRNQPQHFGDGTRLSIL.